This TCR beta chain was observed in a study of T cells in Graves' hyperthyroidism and ophthalmopathy. Researchers took RNA transcripts and amplified the TCR beta CDR3 regions from them. With the HTBI primer set, the TCR CDR3 went through a first round of RT-PCR. From the multiplex PCR reads, TCRdb called clonotypes with MiXCR, one entry per CDR3 protein. The data contain about 24,000 distinct CDR3 sequences, about half of them singletons. This clonotype came up many times. Germline CDR1 SEHNR, CDR2 FQNEAQ (reference sequence). The ends were cut back, 0 bases at V and 4 bases at J, with 9 bases in the middle. The CDR3 is 14 residues long.

The material sequenced was blood. The V and J genes are TRBV7-9 and TRBJ1-1; D is uncertain. The receptor comes from a woman in her thirties or forties with Graves' hyperthyroidism that later progressed to Graves' ophthalmopathy. This CDR3 reads CASSLAGKTTEAFF. The CDR3 DNA sequence: TGTGCCAGCAGCTTAGCGGGAAAGACCACTGAAGCTTTCTTT.